This paragraph reports one T cell receptor beta chain. Between the trimmed V and J ends, which lost 5 bases and 4 bases, there was a span of 21 bases. The CDR3 extends over 17 amino acids. CDR1 and CDR2 from the germline V gene are SGHDT and YYEEEE. This sample is part of a study of T cell changes during pregnancy in multiple sclerosis. Measured with immunoSEQ multiplex PCR; TCRdb has only the in-frame clones, and not every one. This sample yields tens of thousands of clones, of which under 95% are seen a single time; roughly 1.4% belongs to the top ten. The V gene is TRBV5-6, the J gene TRBJ2-2; perhaps TRBD1 as D (6 bases). Sequencing was performed on peripheral blood, taken in the third trimester of pregnancy. This receptor was taken from a female donor with multiple sclerosis, enrolled in a pregnancy study. The CDR3 coding sequence is TGTGCCAGCAGTCACCCGGCCTTGGGGGCGGGCACCGGGGAGCTGTTTTTT. It translates to CASSHPALGAGTGELFF.